The rows below give T cell receptor beta chains drawn from one sample of a study of PD-1 blockade in classical Hodgkin lymphoma. The protocol was immunoSEQ multiplex PCR, while the TCRdb copy is restricted to in-frame clones and leaves out a portion. The sample contains roughly 140,000 clones, around 73% of which appear only once. This material consisted of peripheral blood mononuclear cells (PBMCs), taken before the second cycle of nivolumab. These receptors were taken from a human donor with classical Hodgkin lymphoma. Each CDR3 is given with its conserved first and last residue. D genes are given only for firm matches. The size of a clone is reported for some rows only, either as once, few or many, or as a class for expanded clones.

d_call j_call v_call clone_size cdr3_aa cdr3_nt
NA TRBJ2-2 TRBV9 NA CASSVDLVGYTGELFF TGTGCCAGCAGCGTAGATCTAGTTGGGTACACCGGGGAGCTGTTTTTT
NA TRBJ1-2 TRBV6-5 few CASKPGQVVGYTF TGTGCCAGCAAACCGGGACAAGTAGTTGGCTACACCTTC
TRBD2 TRBJ2-3 TRBV29-1 NA CSVEDFYGTSGGLRDTQYF TGCAGCGTTGAAGACTTTTACGGGACTAGCGGGGGCCTACGAGATACGCAGTATTTT
NA TRBJ2-5 TRBV19 NA CASSPRDTGVETQYF TGTGCCAGTAGTCCTCGGGACACGGGGGTAGAGACCCAGTACTTC
TRBD1 TRBJ2-7 TRBV2 once CATSMGTGRGEQYF TGTGCCACCTCAATGGGGACAGGGAGGGGCGAGCAGTACTTC
TRBD2 TRBJ2-3 TRBV5-4 NA CASSPNGRGAADTQYF TGTGCCAGCAGCCCCAACGGGCGGGGGGCGGCAGATACGCAGTATTTT
NA TRBJ2-3 TRBV18 NA CASSPGQTDTQYF TGTGCCAGCTCACCCGGACAGACAGATACGCAGTATTTT
TRBD2 TRBJ2-7 TRBV4-3 once CASSQAPPTSGRAYEQYF TGCGCCAGCAGCCAAGCCCCCCCAACTAGCGGGAGGGCCTACGAGCAGTACTTC
TRBD1 TRBJ2-1 TRBV6-7 NA CASVPGQGGDEQFF TGTGCCAGCGTGCCGGGACAGGGGGGCGATGAGCAGTTCTTC
TRBD2 TRBJ2-7 TRBV5-1 NA CASSLRTSGTYEQYF TGCGCCAGCAGCTTGCGTACTAGCGGTACCTACGAGCAGTACTTC
TRBD1 TRBJ2-7 TRBV5-6 few CASSLGQGEAYEQYF TGTGCCAGCAGCTTGGGACAGGGGGAGGCCTACGAGCAGTACTTC
TRBD1 TRBJ1-5 TRBV28 NA CASSLYRGINQPQHF TGTGCCAGCAGTCTCTACAGGGGGATCAATCAGCCCCAGCATTTT
NA TRBJ1-1 TRBV6-5 once CASSLLGRGEAFF TGTGCCAGCAGCCTCCTTGGGAGAGGGGAGGCTTTCTTT
NA TRBJ2-3 TRBV4-1 NA CASSQHGLSTDTQYF TGCGCCAGCAGCCAACATGGACTTTCCACAGATACGCAGTATTTT
NA TRBJ2-7 TRBV7-2 NA CASTEGGSIYEQYF TGTGCCAGCACGGAGGGGGGGTCAATCTACGAGCAGTACTTC
NA TRBJ2-5 TRBV20-1 few CSVRAGETQYF TGCAGTGTGAGGGCGGGGGAGACCCAGTACTTC
TRBD2 TRBJ2-7 TRBV5-6 NA CASTRLAGDEQYF TGTGCCAGCACAAGACTAGCGGGGGACGAGCAGTACTTC
TRBD2 TRBJ2-3 TRBV7-3 NA CASSPGWGLADTDTQYF TGTGCCAGCAGCCCTGGGTGGGGACTAGCGGACACAGATACGCAGTATTTT
NA TRBJ1-4 TRBV12-5 NA CASGYQGEKLFF TGTGCTAGTGGTTACCAAGGAGAAAAACTGTTTTTT
TRBD2 TRBJ2-3 TRBV7-2 NA CASSFRTSERADTQYF TGTGCCAGCAGCTTTCGGACTAGCGAACGGGCAGATACGCAGTATTTT
TRBD1 TRBJ2-2 TRBV9 NA CASSVTGGSGELFF TGTGCCAGCAGCGTAACAGGGGGCTCCGGGGAGCTGTTTTTT
TRBD2 TRBJ2-2 TRBV7-2 NA CASKSNGLERTGELFF TGTGCCAGCAAATCGAACGGACTAGAAAGGACCGGGGAGCTGTTTTTT
NA TRBJ2-1 TRBV6-5 NA CASDDLSSYNEQFF TGTGCCAGCGACGACCTTAGCTCCTACAATGAGCAGTTCTTC
NA TRBJ2-7 TRBV30 NA CAWSVLSGFPGEQYF TGTGCCTGGAGTGTACTGAGTGGCTTCCCGGGGGAGCAGTACTTC
NA TRBJ1-2 TRBV27 once CASSFGVRGTLGGYTF TGTGCCAGCAGTTTTGGGGTTCGGGGAACTCTTGGTGGCTACACCTTC
NA TRBJ2-5 TRBV28 NA CASSQLEPETQYF TGTGCCAGCAGTCAACTAGAACCAGAGACCCAGTACTTC
TRBD1 TRBJ1-2 TRBV5-5 NA CASSPTRQGNGYTF TGTGCCAGCAGCCCCACCAGACAGGGGAATGGCTACACCTTC
TRBD2 TRBJ2-3 TRBV7-9 NA CASSLAGTSGGVADTQYF TGTGCCAGCAGCTTAGCTGGGACTAGCGGGGGGGTTGCAGATACGCAGTATTTT
TRBD2 TRBJ2-5 TRBV11-2 NA CASSQSGVAGEWRGETQYF TGTGCCAGCAGCCAAAGTGGGGTTGCGGGGGAATGGCGAGGGGAGACCCAGTACTTC
NA TRBJ1-5 TRBV6-5 few CASSYSRHASNQPQHF TGTGCCAGCAGTTACTCGCGGCACGCTAGCAATCAGCCCCAGCATTTT
NA TRBJ1-2 TRBV5-6 once CASSENRGYTF TGTGCCAGCAGCGAGAACCGTGGCTACACCTTC
NA TRBJ1-5 TRBV6-1 NA CASSGERFNQPQHF TGTGCCAGCAGCGGGGAGAGGTTCAATCAGCCCCAGCATTTT
TRBD1 TRBJ2-5 TRBV25-1 once CASSEYRDRGQETQYF TGTGCCAGCAGTGAATATCGGGACAGGGGTCAAGAGACCCAGTACTTC
NA TRBJ2-1 TRBV19 medium-sized CASSIGGWGLINEQFF TGTGCCAGTAGTATAGGAGGATGGGGACTGATCAATGAGCAGTTCTTC
NA TRBJ2-7 TRBV6-1 few CASVGLSYEQYF TGTGCCAGCGTCGGGCTTAGCTACGAGCAGTACTTC
NA TRBJ1-2 TRBV18 NA CASSPPAYGYTF TGTGCCAGCTCACCACCTGCATATGGCTACACCTTC